A single sample gave rise to the 17 T cell receptor beta chains below, sequenced in a study of shared clonotypes between healthy human individuals. The data were produced by immunoSEQ multiplex PCR, yet TCRdb's version contains in-frame clones alone and is incomplete. The table lists roughly 2,000,000 clones, around 93% of them singletons. The naive CD8 subset, CD45RO-negative cells positively selected for CCR7, excluded terminally differentiated effector memory CD45RA+ cells. The sample consisted of naive CD8+ T cells from PBMCs. These receptors came from a young man in good health. Some clones in this sample may be carry-over from other donors' samples.

The genes are TRBV19 and TRBJ1-5; TRBD1 agrees at 7 bases. The V and J ends lost 8 bases and 6 bases, in that order; junction bases with no gene match: 7. The V gene's germline CDR1 is LNHDA and CDR2 SQIVND (reference sequence). The CDR3 extends over 13 amino acids. The CDR3 region is CASSQGPFQPQHF. As DNA, the CDR3 is TGTGCCAGTTCACAGGGGCCGTTTCAGCCCCAGCATTTT.

This chain connects TRBV7-2 to TRBJ1-1; D is unresolved. V was cut by 5 bases and J by 0 bases, with 10 bases left in between. CDR3 length: 14 residues. Germline CDR1 reads SGHTA; CDR2 reads FQGNSA. The CDR3 loop is CASSPLLMNTEAFF. The CDR3 DNA reads as TGTGCCAGCAGCCCCCTCTTGATGAACACTGAAGCTTTCTTT.

The chain uses TRBV4-3 and TRBJ2-2; the match to TRBD2 covers 8 bases. V lost 1 base to trimming and J lost 2 bases; unmatched junction nucleotides: 3. The V gene's germline CDR1 is LGHNA and CDR2 YSLEER. There are 16 residues in the CDR3. In DNA, the CDR3 is TGCGCCAGCAGCCAAGGCATAGCGGGAAACACCGGGGAGCTGTTTTTT. Residues: CASSQGIAGNTGELFF.

The rearrangement uses TRBV28 and TRBJ2-1, with 9 bases matching TRBD2. This CDR3 contains 14 residues. CDR1 and CDR2 from the germline V gene are MDHEN and SYDVKM. The V gene end was trimmed by 6 bases and the J gene end by 4 bases; junction bases not matched to a gene: 4. The CDR3 is CASRAGGLYNEQFF. The CDR3 DNA sequence: TGTGCCAGCAGGGCGGGAGGGCTTTACAATGAGCAGTTCTTC.

The chain is built from TRBV27 and TRBJ2-1; TRBD1 aligns across 7 bases. V lost 6 bases, J lost 3 bases, and 8 bases stayed unmatched. The CDR3 spans 15 residues. Germline V gives CDR1 MNHEY, CDR2 SMNVEV (reference sequence). The chain's CDR3 is CASRLSGTVYNEQFF. The DNA for the CDR3 is TGTGCCAGCAGACTTTCCGGGACAGTCTACAATGAGCAGTTCTTC.

The chain joins TRBV7-9 to TRBJ2-5; TRBD2 matches at 11 bases. Germline CDR1 and CDR2: SEHNR and FQNEAQ (reference sequence). V was clipped by 6 bases and J by 4 bases; unmatched bases: 10. The CDR3 sequence is 16 residues long. The CDR3 loop reads CASRNPTSGSGETQYF. The CDR3 nucleotides read TGTGCCAGCAGGAATCCTACTAGCGGGAGTGGAGAGACCCAGTACTTC.

The J gene is TRBJ2-1, the V gene TRBV7-9; 7 nucleotides line up with TRBD2. V lost 4 bases to trimming and J lost 5 bases; unmatched junction nucleotides: 11. Germline values: CDR1 SEHNR, CDR2 FQNEAQ (reference sequence). The CDR3 consists of 16 residues. This chain's CDR3 is CASSSPAGREHNEQFF. The CDR3 DNA is TGTGCCAGCAGCTCCCCCGCGGGGCGGGAGCACAATGAGCAGTTCTTC.

The V call is TRBV9, the J call TRBJ2-1, with D unclear. V was pared by 3 bases and J by 9 bases, with 10 bases between. CDR1 SGDLS and CDR2 YYNGEE come from the germline V gene. This CDR3 contains 12 residues. CDR3 loop: CASSDTSGEQFF. In DNA form, the CDR3 reads TGTGCCAGCAGCGACACTTCGGGTGAGCAGTTCTTC.

The rearrangement uses TRBV6-5 and TRBJ2-7; a possible D gene is TRBD1 (6 bases). Per germline, CDR1 MNHEY and CDR2 SVGAGI. The CDR3 extends over 14 amino acids. The V end lost 4 bases, the J end lost 5 bases, and 15 bases lay between the germline ends. The CDR3 DNA reads TGTGCCAGCAGTTTTGTCAGGGGCCTACACGAGCAGTACTTC. Its translation: CASSFVRGLHEQYF.

The chain recombines TRBV2 with TRBJ1-5, with unresolved D. The V and J ends lost 4 bases and 0 bases respectively, with 7 bases between them. CDR1 is SNHLY and CDR2 is FYNNEI in the germline V gene. This CDR3 has 14 amino acids. Here the CDR3 DNA reads TGTGCCAGCAGTGTCGAATATAGCAATCAGCCCCAGCATTTT. As protein: CASSVEYSNQPQHF.

The V gene is TRBV28, the J gene TRBJ2-6, with a tentative D call TRBD1 (6 bases). The CDR3 covers 17 residues. The germline CDR1 and CDR2 sequences are MDHEN and SYDVKM. V was clipped by 5 bases and J by 3 bases, with 17 bases between them. DNA of the CDR3: TGTGCCAGCAGTCTCGACTACAGGGTTGGTGGGGCCAACGTCCTGACTTTC. This codes for CASSLDYRVGGANVLTF.

A note on this clone: The same CDR3 can be traced to other DNA sequences in this sample. The J gene is TRBJ1-3, the V gene TRBV28; unclear D gene. The CDR3 sequence is 14 residues long. V lost 1 base and J 1 base, leaving 5 bases between the germline ends. Germline CDR1 reads MDHEN; CDR2 reads SYDVKM. For the CDR3, the DNA is TGTGCCAGCAGTTTATCTGGATCTGGAAACACCATATATTTT. It encodes CASSLSGSGNTIYF. Full variable domain (missing parts from reference TRBV28 and TRBJ1-3): DVKVTQSSRYLVKRTGEKVFLECVQDMDHENMFWYRQDPGLGLRLIYFSYDVKMKEKGDIPEGYSVSREKKERFSLILESASTNQTSMYLCASSLSGSGNTIYFGEGSWLTVV.

The rearrangement uses TRBV2 and TRBJ2-7; D not certain. Germline values: CDR1 SNHLY, CDR2 FYNNEI. The CDR3 runs 14 residues. V lost 6 bases to trimming and J lost 4 bases, with 16 bases between them. CDR3 in amino acids: CASRSGRLTYEQYF. The CDR3 coding sequence is TGTGCCAGCAGGTCCGGCAGGTTAACATACGAGCAGTACTTC. The full variable domain, its missing parts supplied by reference TRBV2 and TRBJ2-7, is EPEVTQTPSHQVTQMGQEVILRCVPISNHLYFYWYRQILGQKVEFLVSFYNNEISEKSEIFDDQFSVERPDGSNFTLKIRSTKLEDSAMYFCASRSGRLTYEQYFGPGTRLTVT.

The gene calls are TRBV10-3 and TRBJ2-3, with 9 bases that match TRBD2. CDR3 length: 15 residues. The germline V gene has CDR1 ENHRY and CDR2 SYGVKD. With 3 bases clipped from V and 0 bases from J, the junction kept 1 base outside the gene matches. CDR3 bases: TGTGCCATCAGTGACACTAGCGGGAGCACAGATACGCAGTATTTT. Its protein is CAISDTSGSTDTQYF.

This chain connects TRBV7-9 to TRBJ2-2; 8 nucleotides line up with TRBD1. Trimming took 5 bases from V and 5 from J; bases not matched to a gene: 7. The CDR3 has 15 amino acids. CDR1 is SEHNR and CDR2 is FQNEAQ in the germline V gene (reference sequence). CDR3 coding DNA: TGTGCCAGCAGCCATAGACAGGGGTTGACCGGGGAGCTGTTTTTT. It specifies CASSHRQGLTGELFF.

The sample holds one count of this clone. The gene calls are TRBV5-6 and TRBJ2-7; 7 positions match TRBD1. Trimming cost V 0 bases and J 7 bases; bases outside gene matches: 1. The V gene's germline CDR1 is SGHDT and CDR2 YYEEEE. The CDR3 runs 12 residues. CDR3 region: CASSLGDREQYF. For the CDR3, the DNA is TGTGCCAGCAGCTTGGGGGACAGAGAGCAGTACTTC.

This chain uses TRBV6-1 with TRBJ2-2; D perhaps matches TRBD1 (5 bases). The V end lost 3 bases, the J end lost 2 bases, and 10 bases lay between the germline ends. The CDR3 contains 15 residues. Germline V CDR1 and CDR2: MNHNS, SASEGT. CDR3 sequence (DNA): TGTGCCAGCAGTGAGCGAGACAGAAACACCGGGGAGCTGTTTTTT. Translated: CASSERDRNTGELFF.